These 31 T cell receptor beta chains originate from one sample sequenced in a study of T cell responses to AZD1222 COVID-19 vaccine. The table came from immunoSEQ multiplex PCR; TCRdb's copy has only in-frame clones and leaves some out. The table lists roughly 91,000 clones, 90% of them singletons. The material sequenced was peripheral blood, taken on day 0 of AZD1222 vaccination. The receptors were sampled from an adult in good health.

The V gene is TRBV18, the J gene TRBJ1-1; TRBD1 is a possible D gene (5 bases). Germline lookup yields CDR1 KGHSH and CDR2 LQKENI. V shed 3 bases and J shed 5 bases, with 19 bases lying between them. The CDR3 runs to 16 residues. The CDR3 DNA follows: TGTGCCAGCTCACCCCACGAATTGGACACCGGAACTGAAGCTTTCTTT. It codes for CASSPHELDTGTEAFF.

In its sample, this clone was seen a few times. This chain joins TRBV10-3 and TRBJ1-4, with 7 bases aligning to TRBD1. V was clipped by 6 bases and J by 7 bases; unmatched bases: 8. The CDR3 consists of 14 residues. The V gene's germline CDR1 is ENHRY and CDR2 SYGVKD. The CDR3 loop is CAIRKTGRGEKLFF. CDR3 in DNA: TGTGCCATCAGAAAGACAGGGAGGGGTGAAAAACTGTTTTTT.

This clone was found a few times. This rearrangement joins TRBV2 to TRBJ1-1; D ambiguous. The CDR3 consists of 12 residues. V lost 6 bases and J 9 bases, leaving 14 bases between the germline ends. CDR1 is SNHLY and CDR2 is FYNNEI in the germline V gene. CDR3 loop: CASSHTDFQAFF. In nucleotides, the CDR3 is TGTGCCAGCAGCCATACAGATTTCCAAGCTTTCTTT.

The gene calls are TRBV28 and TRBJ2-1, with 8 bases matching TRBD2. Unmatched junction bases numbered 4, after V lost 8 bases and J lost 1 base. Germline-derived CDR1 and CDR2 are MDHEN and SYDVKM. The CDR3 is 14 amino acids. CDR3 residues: CASGAGGSYNEQFF. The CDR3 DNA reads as TGTGCCAGCGGCGCGGGAGGTTCCTACAATGAGCAGTTCTTC.

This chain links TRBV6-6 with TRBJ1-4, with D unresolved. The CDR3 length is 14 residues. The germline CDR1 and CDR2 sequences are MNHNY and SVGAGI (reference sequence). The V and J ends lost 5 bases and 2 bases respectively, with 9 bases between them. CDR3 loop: CASSLGGTNEKLFF. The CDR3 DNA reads TGTGCCAGCAGTCTTGGAGGGACTAATGAAAAACTGTTTTTT.

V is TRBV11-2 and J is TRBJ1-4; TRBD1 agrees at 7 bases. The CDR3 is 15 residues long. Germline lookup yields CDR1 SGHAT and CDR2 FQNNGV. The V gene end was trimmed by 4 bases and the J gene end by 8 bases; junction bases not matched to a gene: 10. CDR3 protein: CASSSQGLRTEKLFF. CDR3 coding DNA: TGTGCCAGCAGCTCACAGGGGCTCCGGACCGAAAAACTGTTTTTT.

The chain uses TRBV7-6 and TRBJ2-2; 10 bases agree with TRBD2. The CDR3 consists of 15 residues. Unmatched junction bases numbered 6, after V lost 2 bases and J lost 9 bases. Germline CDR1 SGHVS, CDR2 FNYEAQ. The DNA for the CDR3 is TGTGCCAGCAGCTTATCGCCTAGCGGGGGCCGGGAGCTGTTTTTT. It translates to CASSLSPSGGRELFF.

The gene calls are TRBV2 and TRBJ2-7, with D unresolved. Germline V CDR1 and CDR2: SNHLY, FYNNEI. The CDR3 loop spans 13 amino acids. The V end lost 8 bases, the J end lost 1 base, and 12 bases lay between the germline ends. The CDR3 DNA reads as TGTGCCAGCCAGCGTGACTTATCCTACGAGCAGTACTTC. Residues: CASQRDLSYEQYF.

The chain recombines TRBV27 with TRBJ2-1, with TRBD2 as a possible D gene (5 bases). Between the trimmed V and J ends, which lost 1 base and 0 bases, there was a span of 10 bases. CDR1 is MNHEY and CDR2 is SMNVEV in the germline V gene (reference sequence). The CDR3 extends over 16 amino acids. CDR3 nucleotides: TGTGCCAGCAGTTTATATAAGACTACCTCCTACAATGAGCAGTTCTTC. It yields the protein CASSLYKTTSYNEQFF.

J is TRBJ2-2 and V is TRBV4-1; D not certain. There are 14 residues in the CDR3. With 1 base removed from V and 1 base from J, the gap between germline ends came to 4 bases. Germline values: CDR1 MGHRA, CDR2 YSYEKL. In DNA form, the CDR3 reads TGCGCCAGCAGCCAAGTCCAGAACACCGGGGAGCTGTTTTTT. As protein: CASSQVQNTGELFF.

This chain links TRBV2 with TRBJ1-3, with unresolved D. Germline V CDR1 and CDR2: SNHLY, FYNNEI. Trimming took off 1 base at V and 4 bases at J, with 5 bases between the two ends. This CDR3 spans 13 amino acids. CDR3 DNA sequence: TGTGCCAGCAGTGAAGGAGAGGGAAACACCATATATTTT. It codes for CASSEGEGNTIYF.

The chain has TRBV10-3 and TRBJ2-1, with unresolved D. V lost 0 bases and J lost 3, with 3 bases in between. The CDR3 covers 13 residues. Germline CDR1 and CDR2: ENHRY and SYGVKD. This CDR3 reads CAISESDYNEQFF. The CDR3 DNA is TGTGCCATCAGTGAGTCAGACTACAATGAGCAGTTCTTC.

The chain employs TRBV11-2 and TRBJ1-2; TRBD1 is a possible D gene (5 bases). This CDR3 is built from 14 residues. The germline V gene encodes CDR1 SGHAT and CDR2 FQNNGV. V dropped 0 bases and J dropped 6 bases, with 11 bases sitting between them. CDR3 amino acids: CASSLDNGGDGYTF. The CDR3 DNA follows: TGTGCCAGCAGCTTAGATAACGGGGGGGATGGCTACACCTTC.

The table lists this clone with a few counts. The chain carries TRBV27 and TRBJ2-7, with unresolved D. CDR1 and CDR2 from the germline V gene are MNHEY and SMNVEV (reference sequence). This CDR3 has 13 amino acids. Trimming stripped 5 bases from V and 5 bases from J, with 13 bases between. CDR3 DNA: TGTGCCAGCAGTCCCCTTCGATCTCACGAGCAGTACTTC. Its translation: CASSPLRSHEQYF.

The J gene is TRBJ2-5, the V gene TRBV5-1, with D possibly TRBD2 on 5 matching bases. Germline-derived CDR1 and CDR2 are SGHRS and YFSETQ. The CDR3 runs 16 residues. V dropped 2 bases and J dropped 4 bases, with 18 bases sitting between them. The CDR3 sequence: CASSFLPGVYGETQYF. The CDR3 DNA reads TGCGCCAGCAGCTTTCTCCCCGGGGTCTACGGAGAGACCCAGTACTTC.

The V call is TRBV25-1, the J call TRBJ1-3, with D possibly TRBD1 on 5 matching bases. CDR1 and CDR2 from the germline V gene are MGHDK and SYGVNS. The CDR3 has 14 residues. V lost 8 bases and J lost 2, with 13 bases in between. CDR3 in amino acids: CASAGGGAGNTIYF. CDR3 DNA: TGTGCCAGCGCCGGGGGGGGTGCTGGAAACACCATATATTTT. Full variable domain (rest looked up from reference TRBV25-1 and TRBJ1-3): EADIYQTPRYLVIGTGKKITLECSQTMGHDKMYWYQQDPGMELHLIHYSYGVNSTEKGDLSSESTVSRIRTEHFPLTLESARPSHTSQYLCASAGGGAGNTIYFGEGSWLTVV.

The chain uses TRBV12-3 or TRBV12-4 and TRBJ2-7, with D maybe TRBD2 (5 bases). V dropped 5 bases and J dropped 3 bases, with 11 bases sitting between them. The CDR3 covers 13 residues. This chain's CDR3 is CASSNAGDYEQYF. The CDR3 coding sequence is TGTGCCAGCAGTAACGCCGGGGACTACGAGCAGTACTTC.

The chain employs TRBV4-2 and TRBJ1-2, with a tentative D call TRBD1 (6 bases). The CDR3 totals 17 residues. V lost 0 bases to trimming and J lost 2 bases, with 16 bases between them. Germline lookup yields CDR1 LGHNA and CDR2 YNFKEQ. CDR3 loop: CASSQDPQGRGNYGYTF. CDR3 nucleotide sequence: TGTGCCAGCAGCCAAGATCCTCAGGGGAGGGGAAACTATGGCTACACCTTC.

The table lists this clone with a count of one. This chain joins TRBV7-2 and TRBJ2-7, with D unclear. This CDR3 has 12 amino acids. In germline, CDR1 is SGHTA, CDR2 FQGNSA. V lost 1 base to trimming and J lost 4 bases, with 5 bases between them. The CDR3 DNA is TGTGCCAGCAGCTTAGGCAGGTACGAGCAGTACTTC. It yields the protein CASSLGRYEQYF.

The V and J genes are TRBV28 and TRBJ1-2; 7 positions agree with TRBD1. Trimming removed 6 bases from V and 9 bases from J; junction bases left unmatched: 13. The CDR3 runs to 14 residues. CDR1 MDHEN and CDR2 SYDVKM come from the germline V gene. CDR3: CASRIPGQLSRYTF. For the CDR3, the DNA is TGTGCCAGCAGAATCCCGGGACAGCTATCCCGCTACACCTTC.

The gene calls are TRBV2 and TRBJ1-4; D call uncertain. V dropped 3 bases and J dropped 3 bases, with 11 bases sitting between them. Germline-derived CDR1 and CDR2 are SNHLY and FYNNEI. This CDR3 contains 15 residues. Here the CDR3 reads CASSDRAASNEKLFF. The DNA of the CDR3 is TGTGCCAGCAGTGATCGCGCGGCCTCTAATGAAAAACTGTTTTTT.

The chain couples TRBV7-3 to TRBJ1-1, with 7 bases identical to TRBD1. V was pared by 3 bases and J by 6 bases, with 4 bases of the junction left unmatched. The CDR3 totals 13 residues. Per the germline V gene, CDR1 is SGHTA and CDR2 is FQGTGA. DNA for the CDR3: TGTGCCAGCAGCTTTACAGGGGAAGCTGAAGCTTTCTTT. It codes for CASSFTGEAEAFF.

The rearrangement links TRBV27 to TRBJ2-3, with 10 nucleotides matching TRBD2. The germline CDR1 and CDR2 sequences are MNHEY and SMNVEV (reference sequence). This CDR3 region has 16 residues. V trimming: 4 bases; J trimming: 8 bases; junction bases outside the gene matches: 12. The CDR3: CASSSSASGSLGTQYF. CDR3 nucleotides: TGTGCCAGCAGTTCAAGCGCTAGCGGGAGCTTAGGTACGCAGTATTTT.

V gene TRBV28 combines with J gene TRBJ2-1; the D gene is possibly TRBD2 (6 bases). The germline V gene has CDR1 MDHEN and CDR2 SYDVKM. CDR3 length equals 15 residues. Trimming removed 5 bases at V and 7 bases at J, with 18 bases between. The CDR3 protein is CASSPPGLPWNEQFF. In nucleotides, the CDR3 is TGTGCCAGCAGTCCCCCGGGACTCCCTTGGAATGAGCAGTTCTTC.

The CDR3 loop reads CASSLYRGNGTQYF. The CDR3, as DNA: TGTGCCAGCAGCCTTTACCGGGGGAACGGGACCCAGTACTTC. This chain joins TRBV3-1 (or the pseudogene TRBV3-2) and TRBJ2-5, with a weak D call TRBD2 (6 bases). The V end lost 4 bases, the J end lost 7 bases, and 16 bases lay between the germline ends. Germline-derived CDR1 and CDR2 are LGHDT and YNNKEL (reference sequence). The CDR3 spans 14 residues.

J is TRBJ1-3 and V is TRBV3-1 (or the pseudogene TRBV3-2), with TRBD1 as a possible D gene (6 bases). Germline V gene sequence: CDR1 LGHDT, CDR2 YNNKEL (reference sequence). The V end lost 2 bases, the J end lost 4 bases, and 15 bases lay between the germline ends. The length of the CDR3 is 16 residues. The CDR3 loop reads CASSQFGGGAGNTIYF. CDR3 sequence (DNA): TGTGCCAGCAGCCAATTCGGGGGGGGCGCCGGAAACACCATATATTTT.

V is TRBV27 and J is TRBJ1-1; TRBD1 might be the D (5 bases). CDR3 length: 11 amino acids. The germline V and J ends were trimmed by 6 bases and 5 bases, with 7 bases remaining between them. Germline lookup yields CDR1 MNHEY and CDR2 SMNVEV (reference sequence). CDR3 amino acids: CASSQGTEAFF. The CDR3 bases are TGTGCCAGCAGCCAGGGAACTGAAGCTTTCTTT.

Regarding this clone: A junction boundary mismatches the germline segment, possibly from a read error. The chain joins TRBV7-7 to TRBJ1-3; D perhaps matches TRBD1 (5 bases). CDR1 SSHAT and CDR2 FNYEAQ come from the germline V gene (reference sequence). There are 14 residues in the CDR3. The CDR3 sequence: CASSPGTGGNTIYF. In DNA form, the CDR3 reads TGTGCTAGCAGCCCCGGGACCGGGGGAAACACCATATATTTT.

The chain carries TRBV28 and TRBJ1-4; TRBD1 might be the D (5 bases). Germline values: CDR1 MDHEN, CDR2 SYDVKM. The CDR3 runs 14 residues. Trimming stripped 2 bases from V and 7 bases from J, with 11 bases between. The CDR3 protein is CASSLQGGGEKLFF. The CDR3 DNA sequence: TGTGCCAGCAGTTTACAGGGTGGAGGTGAAAAACTGTTTTTT.

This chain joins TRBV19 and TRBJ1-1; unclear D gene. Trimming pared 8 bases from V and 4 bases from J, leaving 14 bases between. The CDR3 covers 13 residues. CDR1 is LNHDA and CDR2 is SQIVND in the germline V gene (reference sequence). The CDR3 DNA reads TGTGCCAGTGCCCCAGCCCCGGGCACTGAAGCTTTCTTT. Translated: CASAPAPGTEAFF.

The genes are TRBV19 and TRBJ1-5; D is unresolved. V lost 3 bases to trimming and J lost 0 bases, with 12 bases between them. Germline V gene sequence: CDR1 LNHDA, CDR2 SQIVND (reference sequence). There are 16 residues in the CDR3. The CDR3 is CASSMGGQRSNQPQHF. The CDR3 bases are TGTGCCAGTAGTATGGGAGGGCAACGTAGCAATCAGCCCCAGCATTTT.